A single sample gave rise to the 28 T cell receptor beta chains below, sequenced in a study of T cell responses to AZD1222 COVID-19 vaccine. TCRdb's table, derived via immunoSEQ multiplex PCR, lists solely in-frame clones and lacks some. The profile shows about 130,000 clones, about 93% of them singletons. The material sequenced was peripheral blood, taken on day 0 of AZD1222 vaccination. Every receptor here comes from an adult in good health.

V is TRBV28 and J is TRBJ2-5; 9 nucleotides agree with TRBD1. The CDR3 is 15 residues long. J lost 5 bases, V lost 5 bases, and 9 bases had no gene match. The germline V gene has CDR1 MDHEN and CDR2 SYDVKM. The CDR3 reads CASSETTGGWETQYF. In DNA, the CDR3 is TGTGCCAGCAGTGAAACCACAGGGGGCTGGGAGACCCAGTACTTC.

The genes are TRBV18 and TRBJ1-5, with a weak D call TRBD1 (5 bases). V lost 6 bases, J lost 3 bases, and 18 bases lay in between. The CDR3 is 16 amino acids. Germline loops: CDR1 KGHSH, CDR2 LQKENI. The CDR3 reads CASSQRGGKLNQPQHF. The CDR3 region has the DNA TGTGCCAGCTCTCAAAGGGGCGGTAAACTCAATCAGCCCCAGCATTTT.

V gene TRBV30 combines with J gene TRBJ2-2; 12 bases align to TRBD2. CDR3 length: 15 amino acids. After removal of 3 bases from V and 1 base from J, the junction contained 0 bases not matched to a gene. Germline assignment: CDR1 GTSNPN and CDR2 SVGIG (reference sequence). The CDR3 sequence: CAWRGLAGNTGELFF. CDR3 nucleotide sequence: TGTGCCTGGAGGGGACTAGCGGGGAACACCGGGGAGCTGTTTTTT.

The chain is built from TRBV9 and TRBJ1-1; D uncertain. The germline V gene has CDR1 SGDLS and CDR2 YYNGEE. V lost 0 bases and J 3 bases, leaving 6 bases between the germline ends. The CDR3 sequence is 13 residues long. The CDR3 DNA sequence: TGTGCCAGCAGCGTAGGTGGGGACACTGAAGCTTTCTTT. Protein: CASSVGGDTEAFF. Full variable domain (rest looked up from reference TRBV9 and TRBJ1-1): DSGVTQTPKHLITATGQRVTLRCSPRSGDLSVYWYQQSLDQGLQFLIQYYNGEERAKGNILERFSAQQFPDLHSELNLSSLELGDSALYFCASSVGGDTEAFFGQGTRLTVV.

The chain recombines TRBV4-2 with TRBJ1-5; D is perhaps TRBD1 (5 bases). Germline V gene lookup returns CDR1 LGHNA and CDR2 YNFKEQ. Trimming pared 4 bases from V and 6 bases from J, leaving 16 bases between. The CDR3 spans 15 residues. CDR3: CASSPMGGAGQPQHF. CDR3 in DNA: TGTGCCAGCAGCCCCATGGGGGGAGCCGGTCAGCCCCAGCATTTT.

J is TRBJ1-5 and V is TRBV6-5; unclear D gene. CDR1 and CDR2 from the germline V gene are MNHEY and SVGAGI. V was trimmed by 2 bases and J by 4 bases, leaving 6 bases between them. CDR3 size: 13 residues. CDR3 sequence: CASSYDGNQPQHF. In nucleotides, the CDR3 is TGTGCCAGCAGTTACGACGGGAATCAGCCCCAGCATTTT.

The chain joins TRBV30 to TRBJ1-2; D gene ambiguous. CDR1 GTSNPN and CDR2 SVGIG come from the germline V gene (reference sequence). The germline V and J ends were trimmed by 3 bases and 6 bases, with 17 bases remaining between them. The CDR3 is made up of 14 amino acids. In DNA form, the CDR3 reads TGTGCCTGGAGGGCTCCGGGAACATCAAATGGCTACACCTTC. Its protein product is CAWRAPGTSNGYTF.

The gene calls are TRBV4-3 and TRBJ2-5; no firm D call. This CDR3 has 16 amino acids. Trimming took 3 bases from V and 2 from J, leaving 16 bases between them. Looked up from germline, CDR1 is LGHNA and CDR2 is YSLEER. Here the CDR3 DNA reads TGCGCCAGCAGCCAGGGTTTGACGGGCCCTCAAGAGACCCAGTACTTC. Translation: CASSQGLTGPQETQYF.

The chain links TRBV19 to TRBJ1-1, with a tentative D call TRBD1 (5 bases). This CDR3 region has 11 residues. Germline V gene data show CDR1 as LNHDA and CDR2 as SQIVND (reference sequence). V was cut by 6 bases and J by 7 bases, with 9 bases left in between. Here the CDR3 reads CASSLGLEAFF. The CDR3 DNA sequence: TGTGCCAGTAGCCTGGGACTTGAAGCTTTCTTT.

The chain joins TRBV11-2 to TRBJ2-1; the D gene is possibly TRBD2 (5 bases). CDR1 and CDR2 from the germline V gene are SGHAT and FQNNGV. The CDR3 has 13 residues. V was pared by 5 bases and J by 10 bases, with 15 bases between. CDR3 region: CASSQGIAYEQFF. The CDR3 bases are TGTGCCAGCAGCCAAGGGATAGCGTACGAGCAGTTCTTC.

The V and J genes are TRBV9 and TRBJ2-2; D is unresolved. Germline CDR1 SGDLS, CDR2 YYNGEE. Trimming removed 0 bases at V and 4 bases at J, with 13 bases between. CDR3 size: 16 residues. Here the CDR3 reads CASSVAPLLPTGELFF. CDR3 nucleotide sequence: TGTGCCAGCAGCGTAGCTCCGCTACTTCCCACCGGGGAGCTGTTTTTT.

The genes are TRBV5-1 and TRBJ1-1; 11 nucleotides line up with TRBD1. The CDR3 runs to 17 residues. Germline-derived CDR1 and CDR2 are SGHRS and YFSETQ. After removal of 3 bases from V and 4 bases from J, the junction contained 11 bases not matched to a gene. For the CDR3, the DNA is TGCGCCAGCAGCTACTACTCAAGGGGACAGGGGGGCACTGAAGCTTTCTTT. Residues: CASSYYSRGQGGTEAFF.

DNA of the CDR3: TGTGCCAGCAGTGAAGCCCAGGTTAGCAATCAGCCCCAGCATTTT. The encoded protein is CASSEAQVSNQPQHF. The chain carries TRBV6-1 and TRBJ1-5; no clear D gene. V was pared by 0 bases and J by 0 bases, with 6 bases between. The CDR3 is 15 residues long. Germline lookup yields CDR1 MNHNS and CDR2 SASEGT.

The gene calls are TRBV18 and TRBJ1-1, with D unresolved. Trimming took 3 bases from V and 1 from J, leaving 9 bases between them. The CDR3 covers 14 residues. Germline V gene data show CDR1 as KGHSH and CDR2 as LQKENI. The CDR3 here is CASSPGRQNTEAFF. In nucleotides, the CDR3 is TGTGCCAGCTCACCCGGACGGCAGAACACTGAAGCTTTCTTT.

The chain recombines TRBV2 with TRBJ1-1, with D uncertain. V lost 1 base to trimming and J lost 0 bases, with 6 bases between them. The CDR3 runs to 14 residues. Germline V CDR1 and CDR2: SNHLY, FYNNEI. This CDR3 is CASSEEGMNTEAFF. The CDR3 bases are TGTGCCAGCAGTGAAGAGGGTATGAACACTGAAGCTTTCTTT. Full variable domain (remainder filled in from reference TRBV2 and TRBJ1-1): EPEVTQTPSHQVTQMGQEVILRCVPISNHLYFYWYRQILGQKVEFLVSFYNNEISEKSEIFDDQFSVERPDGSNFTLKIRSTKLEDSAMYFCASSEEGMNTEAFFGQGTRLTVV.

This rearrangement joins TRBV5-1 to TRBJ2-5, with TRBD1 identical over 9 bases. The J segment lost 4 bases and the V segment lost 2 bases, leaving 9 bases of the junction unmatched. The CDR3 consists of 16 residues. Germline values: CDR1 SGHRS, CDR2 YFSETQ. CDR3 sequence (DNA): TGCGCCAGCAGCTTCGGGACAGGGTATCCTGTAGAGACCCAGTACTTC. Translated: CASSFGTGYPVETQYF.

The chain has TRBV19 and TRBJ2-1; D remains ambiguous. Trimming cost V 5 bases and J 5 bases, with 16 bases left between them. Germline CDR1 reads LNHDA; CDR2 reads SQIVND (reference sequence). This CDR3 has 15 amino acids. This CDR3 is CASSPRAEPNNEQFF. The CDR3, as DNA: TGTGCCAGTAGTCCTCGCGCGGAGCCTAACAATGAGCAGTTCTTC.

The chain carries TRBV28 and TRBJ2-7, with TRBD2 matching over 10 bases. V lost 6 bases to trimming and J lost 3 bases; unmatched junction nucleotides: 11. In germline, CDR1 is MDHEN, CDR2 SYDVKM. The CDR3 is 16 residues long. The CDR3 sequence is CASRAPSGSLRYEQYF. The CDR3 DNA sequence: TGTGCCAGCAGGGCGCCTAGCGGGAGTCTGCGCTACGAGCAGTACTTC.

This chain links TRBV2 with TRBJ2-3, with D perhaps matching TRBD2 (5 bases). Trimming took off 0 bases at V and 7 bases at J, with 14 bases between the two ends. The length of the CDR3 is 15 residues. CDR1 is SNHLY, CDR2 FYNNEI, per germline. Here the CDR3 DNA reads TGTGCCAGCAGTGAAGCGGGAGACCCATCTTATACGCAGTATTTT. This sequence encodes CASSEAGDPSYTQYF. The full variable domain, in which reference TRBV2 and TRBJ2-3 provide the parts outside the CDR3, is EPEVTQTPSHQVTQMGQEVILRCVPISNHLYFYWYRQILGQKVEFLVSFYNNEISEKSEIFDDQFSVERPDGSNFTLKIRSTKLEDSAMYFCASSEAGDPSYTQYFGPGTRLTVL.

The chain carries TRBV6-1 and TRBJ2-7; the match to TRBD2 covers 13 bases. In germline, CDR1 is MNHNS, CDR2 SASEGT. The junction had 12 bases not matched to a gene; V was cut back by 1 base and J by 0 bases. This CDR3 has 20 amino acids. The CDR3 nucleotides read TGTGCCAGCAGTGAAGTACCGGGACTAGCGGGGTTCTCAAGCTCCTACGAGCAGTACTTC. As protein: CASSEVPGLAGFSSSYEQYF.

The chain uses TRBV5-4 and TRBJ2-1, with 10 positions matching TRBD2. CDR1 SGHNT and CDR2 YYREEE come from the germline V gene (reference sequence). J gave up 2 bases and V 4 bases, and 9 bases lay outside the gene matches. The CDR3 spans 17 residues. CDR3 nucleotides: TGTGCCAGCAGCACCGCTACCGGGACTAGCGCCTACAATGAGCAGTTCTTC. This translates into CASSTATGTSAYNEQFF.

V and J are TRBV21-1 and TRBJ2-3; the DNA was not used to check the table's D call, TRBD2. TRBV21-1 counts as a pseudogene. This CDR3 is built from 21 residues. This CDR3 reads CASSFLAGGLSQAGRTDTQYF. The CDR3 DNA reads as TGTGCCAGCAGCTTCCTAGCTGGGGGACTTTCGCAAGCAGGGCGCACAGATACGCAGTATTTT.

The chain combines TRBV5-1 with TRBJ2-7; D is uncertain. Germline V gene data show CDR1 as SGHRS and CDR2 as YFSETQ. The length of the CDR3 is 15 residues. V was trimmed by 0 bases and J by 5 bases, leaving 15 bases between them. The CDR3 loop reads CASSLVGDFLNEQYF. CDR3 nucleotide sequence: TGCGCCAGCAGCTTGGTAGGAGACTTCCTAAACGAGCAGTACTTC.

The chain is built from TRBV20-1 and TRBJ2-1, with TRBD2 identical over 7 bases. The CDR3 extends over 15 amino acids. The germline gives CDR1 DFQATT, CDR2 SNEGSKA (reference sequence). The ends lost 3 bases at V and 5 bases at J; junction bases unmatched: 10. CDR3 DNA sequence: TGCAGTGCTAGTCGAGGACTAGAGGGAAACAATGAGCAGTTCTTC. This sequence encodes CSASRGLEGNNEQFF.

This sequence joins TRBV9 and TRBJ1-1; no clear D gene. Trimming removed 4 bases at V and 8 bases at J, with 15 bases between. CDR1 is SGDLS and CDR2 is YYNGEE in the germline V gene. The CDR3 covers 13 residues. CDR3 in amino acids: CASSPPAGIEAFF. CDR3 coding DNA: TGTGCCAGCAGCCCCCCGGCGGGAATAGAAGCTTTCTTT.

The DNA of the CDR3 is TGTGCCAGCTCTACAGGGGACCCCTACGAGCAGTACTTC. Translation: CASSTGDPYEQYF. The rearrangement joins TRBV6-5 to TRBJ2-7, with TRBD1 matching 7 bases. This CDR3 contains 13 residues. V gave up 8 bases and J gave up 2 bases; unmatched junction bases: 6. Germline CDR1 and CDR2: MNHEY and SVGAGI.

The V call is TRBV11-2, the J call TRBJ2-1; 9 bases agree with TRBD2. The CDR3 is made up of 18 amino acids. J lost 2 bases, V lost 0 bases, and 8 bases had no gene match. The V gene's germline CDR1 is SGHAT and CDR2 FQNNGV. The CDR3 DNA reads TGTGCCAGCAGCTTAGAATTTAGCGGGAGCCCTACCTACAATGAGCAGTTCTTC. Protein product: CASSLEFSGSPTYNEQFF.

The CDR3 protein is CASSDTFSSYNSPLHF. DNA of the CDR3: TGTGCCAGTAGCGACACGTTTAGCTCCTATAATTCACCCCTCCACTTT. The chain combines TRBV19 with TRBJ1-6; D gene unclear. The germline V and J ends were trimmed by 6 bases and 0 bases, with 12 bases remaining between them. The CDR3 loop spans 16 amino acids. Per germline, CDR1 LNHDA and CDR2 SQIVND (reference sequence).